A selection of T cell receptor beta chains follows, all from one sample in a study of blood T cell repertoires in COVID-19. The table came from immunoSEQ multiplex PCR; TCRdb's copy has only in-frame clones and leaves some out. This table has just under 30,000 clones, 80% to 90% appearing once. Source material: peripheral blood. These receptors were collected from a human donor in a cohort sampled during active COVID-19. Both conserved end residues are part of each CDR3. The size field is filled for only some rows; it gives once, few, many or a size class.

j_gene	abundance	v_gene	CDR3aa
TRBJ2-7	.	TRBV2	CASTRGYEQYF
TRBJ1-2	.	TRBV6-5	CASSYDRSGDYGYTF
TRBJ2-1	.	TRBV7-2	CASSPRLAGRSYNEQFF
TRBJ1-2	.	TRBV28	CASSPGGGSYYGYTF
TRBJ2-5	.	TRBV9	CASSEGGASAGTQYF
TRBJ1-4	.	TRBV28	CASSLEVATNEKLFF
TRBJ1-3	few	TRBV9	CASSASYRSSGNTIYF
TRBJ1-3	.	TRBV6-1	CASSETRGGNTIYF
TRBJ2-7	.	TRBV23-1	CASSQRGTVSYEQYF
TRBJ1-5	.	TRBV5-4	CASSPTPGQQNQPQHF
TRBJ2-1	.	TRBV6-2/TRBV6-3	CASSWTASSYNEQFF
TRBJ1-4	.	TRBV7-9	CASSLTRTGALTNEKLFF
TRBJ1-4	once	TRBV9	CASSLGTELFEKLFF
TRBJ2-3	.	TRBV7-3	CASSKLAGGPTTQYF
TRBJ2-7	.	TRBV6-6	CASSSQGEGEQYF
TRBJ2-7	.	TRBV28	CASSSDRGRMGGYEQYF
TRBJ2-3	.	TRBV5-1	CASSLGSTGDTQYF
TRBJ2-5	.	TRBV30	CAWGGSQETQYF
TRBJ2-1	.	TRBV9	CASSVNYEQFF
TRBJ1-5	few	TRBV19	CASRLDRGYSNQPQHF
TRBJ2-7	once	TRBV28	CASSTGTSPYEQYF
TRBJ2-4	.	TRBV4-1	CASSQDSREALAKNIQYF
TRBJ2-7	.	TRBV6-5	CASSLQGAGEQYF
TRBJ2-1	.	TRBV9	CASSPKGVAGQGDNEQFF
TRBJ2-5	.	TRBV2	CASSRDRGGLSETQYF
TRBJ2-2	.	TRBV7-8	CASSFKSSGGLVGELFF
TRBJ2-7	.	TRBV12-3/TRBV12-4	CASKGEEQYF
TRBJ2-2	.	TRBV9	CASSVATGPPDGLAGAIGELFF